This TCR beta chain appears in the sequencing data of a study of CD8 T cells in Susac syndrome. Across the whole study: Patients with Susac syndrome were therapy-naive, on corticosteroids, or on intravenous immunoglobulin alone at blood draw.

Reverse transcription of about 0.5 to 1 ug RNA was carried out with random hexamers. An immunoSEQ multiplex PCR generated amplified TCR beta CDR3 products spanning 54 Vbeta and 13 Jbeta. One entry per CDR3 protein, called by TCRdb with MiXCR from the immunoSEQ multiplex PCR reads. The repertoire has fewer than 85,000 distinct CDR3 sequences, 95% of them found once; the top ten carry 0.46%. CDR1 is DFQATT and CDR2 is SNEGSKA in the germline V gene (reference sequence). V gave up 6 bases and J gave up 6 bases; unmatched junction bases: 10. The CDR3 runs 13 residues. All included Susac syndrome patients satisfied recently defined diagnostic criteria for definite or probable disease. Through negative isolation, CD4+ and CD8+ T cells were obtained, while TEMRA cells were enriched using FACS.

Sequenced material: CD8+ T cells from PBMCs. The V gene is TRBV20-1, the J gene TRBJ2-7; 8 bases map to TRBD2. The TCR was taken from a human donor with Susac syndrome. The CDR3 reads CSAGGTSAIEQYF. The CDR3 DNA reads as TGCAGTGCCGGGGGGACTAGTGCCATCGAGCAGTACTTC.